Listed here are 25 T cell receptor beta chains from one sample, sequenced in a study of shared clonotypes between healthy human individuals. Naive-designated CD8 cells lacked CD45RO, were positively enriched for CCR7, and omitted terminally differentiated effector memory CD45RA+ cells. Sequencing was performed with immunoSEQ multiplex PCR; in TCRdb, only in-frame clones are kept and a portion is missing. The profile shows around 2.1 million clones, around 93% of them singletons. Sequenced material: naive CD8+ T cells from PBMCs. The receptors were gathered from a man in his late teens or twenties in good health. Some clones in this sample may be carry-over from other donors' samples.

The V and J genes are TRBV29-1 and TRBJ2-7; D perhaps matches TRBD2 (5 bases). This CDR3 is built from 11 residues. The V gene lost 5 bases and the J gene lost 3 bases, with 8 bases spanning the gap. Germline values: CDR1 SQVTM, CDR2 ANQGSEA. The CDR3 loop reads CSVYRDYEQYF. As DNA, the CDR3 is TGCAGCGTTTATCGGGACTACGAGCAGTACTTC.

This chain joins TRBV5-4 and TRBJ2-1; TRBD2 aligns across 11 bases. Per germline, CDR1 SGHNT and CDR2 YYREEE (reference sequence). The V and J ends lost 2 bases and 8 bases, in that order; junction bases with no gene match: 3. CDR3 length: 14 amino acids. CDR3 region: CASSFLAGGDEQFF. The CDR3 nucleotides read TGTGCCAGCAGCTTCTTAGCGGGAGGGGATGAGCAGTTCTTC.

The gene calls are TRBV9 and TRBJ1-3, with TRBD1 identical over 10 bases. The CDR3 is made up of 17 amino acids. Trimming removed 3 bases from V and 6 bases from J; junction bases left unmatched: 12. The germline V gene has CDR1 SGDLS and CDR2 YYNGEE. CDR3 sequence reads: CASSGGTGVRSQNTIYF. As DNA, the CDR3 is TGTGCCAGCAGCGGCGGGACAGGGGTGCGGTCTCAAAACACCATATATTTT.

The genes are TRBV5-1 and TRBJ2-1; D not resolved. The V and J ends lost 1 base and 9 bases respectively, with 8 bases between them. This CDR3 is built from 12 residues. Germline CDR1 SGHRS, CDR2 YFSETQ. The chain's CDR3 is CASSLIAAEQFF. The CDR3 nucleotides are TGCGCCAGCAGCTTGATCGCTGCTGAGCAGTTCTTC.

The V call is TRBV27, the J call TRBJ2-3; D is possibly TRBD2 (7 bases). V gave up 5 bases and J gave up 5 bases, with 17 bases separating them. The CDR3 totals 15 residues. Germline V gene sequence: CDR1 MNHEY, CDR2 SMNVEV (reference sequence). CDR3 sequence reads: CASSPYRGGRDTQYF. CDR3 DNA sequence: TGTGCCAGCAGTCCGTATAGGGGGGGAAGAGATACGCAGTATTTT.

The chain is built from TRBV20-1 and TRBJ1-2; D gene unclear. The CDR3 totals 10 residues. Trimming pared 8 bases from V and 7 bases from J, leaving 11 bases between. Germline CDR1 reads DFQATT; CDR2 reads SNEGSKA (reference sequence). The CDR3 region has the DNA TGCAGTCCCAGCTCGAGTGGCTACACCTTC. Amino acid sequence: CSPSSSGYTF.

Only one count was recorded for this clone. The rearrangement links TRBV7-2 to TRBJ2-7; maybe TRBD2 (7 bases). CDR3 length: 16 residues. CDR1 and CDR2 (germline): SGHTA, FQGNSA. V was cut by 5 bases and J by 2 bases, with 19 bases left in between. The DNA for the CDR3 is TGTGCCAGCAGCCTAAGAACGGGGGGCGCAGCCTACGAGCAGTACTTC. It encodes CASSLRTGGAAYEQYF.

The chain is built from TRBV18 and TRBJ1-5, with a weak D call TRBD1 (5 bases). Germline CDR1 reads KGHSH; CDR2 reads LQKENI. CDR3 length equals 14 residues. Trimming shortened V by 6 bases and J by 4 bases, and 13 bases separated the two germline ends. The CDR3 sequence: CASSVARDNQPQHF. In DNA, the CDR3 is TGTGCCAGCTCCGTTGCCAGGGATAATCAGCCCCAGCATTTT.

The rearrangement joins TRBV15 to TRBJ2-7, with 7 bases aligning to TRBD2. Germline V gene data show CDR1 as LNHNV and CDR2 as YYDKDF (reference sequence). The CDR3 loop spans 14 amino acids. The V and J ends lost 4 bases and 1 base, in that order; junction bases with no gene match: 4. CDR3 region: CATSITSASYEQYF. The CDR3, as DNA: TGTGCCACCAGCATTACTAGCGCTTCCTACGAGCAGTACTTC.

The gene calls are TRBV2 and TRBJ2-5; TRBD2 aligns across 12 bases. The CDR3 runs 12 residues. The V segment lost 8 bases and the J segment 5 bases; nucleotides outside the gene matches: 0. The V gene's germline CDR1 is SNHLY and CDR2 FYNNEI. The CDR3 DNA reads TGTGCCAGCCTAGCGGGAGGGGAGACCCAGTACTTC. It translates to CASLAGGETQYF.

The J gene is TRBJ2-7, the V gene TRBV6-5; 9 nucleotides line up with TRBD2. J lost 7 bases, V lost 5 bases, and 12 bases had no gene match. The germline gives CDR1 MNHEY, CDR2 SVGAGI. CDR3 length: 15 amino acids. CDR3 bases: TGTGCCAGCAGTCTCCAGGGGGGGCTAGCGGGGGAGCAGTACTTC. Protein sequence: CASSLQGGLAGEQYF.

CDR3 sequence: CASRSSGSRETQYF. CDR3 sequence (DNA): TGTGCCAGCAGGTCTAGCGGGAGTCGAGAGACCCAGTACTTC. The chain links TRBV2 to TRBJ2-5; 10 bases agree with TRBD2. The CDR3 contains 14 residues. The J segment lost 4 bases and the V segment lost 6 bases, leaving 5 bases of the junction unmatched. The germline V gene encodes CDR1 SNHLY and CDR2 FYNNEI.

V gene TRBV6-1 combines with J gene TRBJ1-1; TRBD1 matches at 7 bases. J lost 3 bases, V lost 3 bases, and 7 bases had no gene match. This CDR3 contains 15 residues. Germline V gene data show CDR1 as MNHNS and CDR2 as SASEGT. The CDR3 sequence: CASSDPRQGYTEAFF. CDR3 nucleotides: TGTGCCAGCAGTGACCCCAGACAGGGCTACACTGAAGCTTTCTTT.

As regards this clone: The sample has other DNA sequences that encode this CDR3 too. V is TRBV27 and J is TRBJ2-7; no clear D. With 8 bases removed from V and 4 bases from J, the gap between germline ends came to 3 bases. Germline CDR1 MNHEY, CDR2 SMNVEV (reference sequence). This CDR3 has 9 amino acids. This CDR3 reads CASSYEQYF. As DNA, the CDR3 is TGTGCCAGCTCTTACGAGCAGTACTTC.

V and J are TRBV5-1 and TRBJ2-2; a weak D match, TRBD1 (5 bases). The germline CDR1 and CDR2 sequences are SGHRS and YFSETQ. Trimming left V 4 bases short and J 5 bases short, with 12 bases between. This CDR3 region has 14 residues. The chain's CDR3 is CASSLRVETGELFF. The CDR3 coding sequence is TGCGCCAGCAGCCTCAGGGTCGAGACCGGGGAGCTGTTTTTT.

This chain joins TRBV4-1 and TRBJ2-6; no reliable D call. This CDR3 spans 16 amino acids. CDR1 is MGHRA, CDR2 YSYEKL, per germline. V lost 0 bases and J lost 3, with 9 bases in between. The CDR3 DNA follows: TGCGCCAGCAGCCAAGATCGGTTGAGTGGGGCCAACGTCCTGACTTTC. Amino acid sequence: CASSQDRLSGANVLTF.

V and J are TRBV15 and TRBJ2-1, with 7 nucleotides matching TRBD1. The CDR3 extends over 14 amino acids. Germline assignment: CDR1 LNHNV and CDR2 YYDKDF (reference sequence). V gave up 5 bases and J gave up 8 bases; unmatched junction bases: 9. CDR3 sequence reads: CATSPRQGPHEQFF. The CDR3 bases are TGTGCCACCAGCCCGCGACAGGGCCCGCATGAGCAGTTCTTC.

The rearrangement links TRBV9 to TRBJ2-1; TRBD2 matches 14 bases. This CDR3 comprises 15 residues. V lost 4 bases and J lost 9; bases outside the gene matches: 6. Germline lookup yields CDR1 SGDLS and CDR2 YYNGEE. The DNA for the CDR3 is TGTGCCAGCAGCCCGACTAGCGGGAGGGTCGGTGAGCAGTTCTTC. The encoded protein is CASSPTSGRVGEQFF.

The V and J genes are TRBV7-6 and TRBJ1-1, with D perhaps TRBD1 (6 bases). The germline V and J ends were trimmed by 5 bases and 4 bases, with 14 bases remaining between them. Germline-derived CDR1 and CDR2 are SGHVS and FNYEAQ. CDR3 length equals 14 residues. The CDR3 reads CASSRGAGVTEAFF. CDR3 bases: TGTGCCAGCAGCCGGGGGGCAGGGGTCACTGAAGCTTTCTTT. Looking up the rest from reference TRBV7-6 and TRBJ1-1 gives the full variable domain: GAGVSQSPRYKVTKRGQDVALRCDPISGHVSLYWYRQALGQGPEFLTYFNYEAQQDKSGLPNDRFSAERPEGSISTLTIQRTEQRDSAMYRCASSRGAGVTEAFFGQGTRLTVV.

The CDR3: CATSRDTSGYNEQFF. CDR3 nucleotides: TGTGCCACCAGCAGAGATACTAGCGGCTACAATGAGCAGTTCTTC. The rearrangement uses TRBV15 and TRBJ2-1; 8 bases are shared with TRBD2. CDR3 length equals 15 residues. Germline V lookup: CDR1 LNHNV, CDR2 YYDKDF (reference sequence). V lost 0 bases, J lost 3 bases, and 1 base stayed unmatched.

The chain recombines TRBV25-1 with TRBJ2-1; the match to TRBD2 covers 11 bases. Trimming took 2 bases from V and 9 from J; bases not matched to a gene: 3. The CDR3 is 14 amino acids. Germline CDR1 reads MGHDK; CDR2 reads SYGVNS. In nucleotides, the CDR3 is TGTGCCAGCAGTGAACGACTAGCGGGATCTGAGCAGTTCTTC. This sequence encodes CASSERLAGSEQFF.

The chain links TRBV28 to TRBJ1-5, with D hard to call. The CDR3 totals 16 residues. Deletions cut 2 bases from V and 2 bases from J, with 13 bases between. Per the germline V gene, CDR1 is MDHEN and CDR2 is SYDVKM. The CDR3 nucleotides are TGTGCCAGCAGTTTAAAGAGGGTGGGAGGCAATCAGCCCCAGCATTTT. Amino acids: CASSLKRVGGNQPQHF.

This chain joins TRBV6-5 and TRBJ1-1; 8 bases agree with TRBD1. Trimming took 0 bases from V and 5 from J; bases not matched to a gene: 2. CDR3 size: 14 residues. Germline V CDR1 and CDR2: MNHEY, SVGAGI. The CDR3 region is CASSYSNRGTEAFF. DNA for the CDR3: TGTGCCAGCAGTTACTCGAACAGGGGGACTGAAGCTTTCTTT.

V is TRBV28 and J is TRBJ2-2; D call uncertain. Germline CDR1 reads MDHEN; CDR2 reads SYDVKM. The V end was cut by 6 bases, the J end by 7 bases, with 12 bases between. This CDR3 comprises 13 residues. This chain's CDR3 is CASSSITNGELFF. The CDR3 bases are TGTGCCAGCAGCTCCATTACGAACGGGGAGCTGTTTTTT. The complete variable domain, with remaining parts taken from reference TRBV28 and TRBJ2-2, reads DVKVTQSSRYLVKRTGEKVFLECVQDMDHENMFWYRQDPGLGLRLIYFSYDVKMKEKGDIPEGYSVSREKKERFSLILESASTNQTSMYLCASSSITNGELFFGEGSRLTVL.

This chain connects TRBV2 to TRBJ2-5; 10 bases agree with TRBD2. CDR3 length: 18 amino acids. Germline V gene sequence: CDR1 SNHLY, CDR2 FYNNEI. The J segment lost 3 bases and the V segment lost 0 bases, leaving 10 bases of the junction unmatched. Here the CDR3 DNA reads TGTGCCAGCAGTGAAGCGGTTTGGGTAGCGGGAGGAGAAGAGACCCAGTACTTC. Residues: CASSEAVWVAGGEETQYF.